These 8 T cell receptor beta chains came from one sample sequenced in a study of T cell responses to AZD1222 COVID-19 vaccine (dated by TCRdb to 2020 to 2023). According to the study, the label for this sample's time point signals: about 28 days (+/-7) after the second vaccine dose. Libraries were built with the immunoSEQ multiplex PCR assay. TCRdb provides this immuneACCESS table in a form limited to in-frame rearrangements. Some clones are lacking; in checked studies, under half of them reflect an unresolved V gene, and why the rest are absent is not known. For this sample there are 150,000 to 200,000 clones; 90% to 95% appear just once. In total, the top ten clones hold 5.1% of the sample. The sample in question was peripheral blood, obtained 28 days after the second AZD1222 dose. All receptors derive from an adult who received the AZD1222 COVID-19 vaccine.

The CDR3 DNA is TGTGCCAGCAGTCCATATTACCGGACTAGCGGGAGGGCCCACGAGCAGTACTTC. Translation: CASSPYYRTSGRAHEQYF. This chain links TRBV28 with TRBJ2-7; 15 bases are shared with TRBD2. CDR1 and CDR2 (germline): MDHEN, SYDVKM. The J segment lost 5 bases and the V segment lost 5 bases, leaving 13 bases of the junction unmatched. This CDR3 is 18 amino acids long.

The chain employs TRBV7-9 and TRBJ2-3; weak D call: TRBD2 (5 bases). The germline V and J ends were trimmed by 5 bases and 0 bases, with 9 bases remaining between them. The germline V gene has CDR1 SEHNR and CDR2 FQNEAQ (reference sequence). The CDR3 consists of 14 residues. The CDR3 protein is CASSEGMSTDTQYF. The CDR3 DNA reads TGTGCCAGCAGCGAGGGAATGAGCACAGATACGCAGTATTTT.

The chain joins TRBV5-1 to TRBJ2-7; D is unresolved. Germline CDR1 is SGHRS and CDR2 is YFSETQ. The length of the CDR3 is 13 residues. V dropped 2 bases and J dropped 4 bases, with 10 bases sitting between them. CDR3 region: CASSLNVGYEQYF. Written as DNA, the CDR3 is TGCGCCAGCAGCTTAAATGTAGGGTACGAGCAGTACTTC.

The CDR3 protein is CAWSPLRGLAVRFSRELFF. In nucleotides, the CDR3 is TGTGCCTGGAGTCCCCTTCGAGGACTAGCGGTCCGCTTCTCCAGGGAGCTGTTTTTT. The chain couples TRBV30 to TRBJ2-2, with 10 bases identical to TRBD2. The V gene end was trimmed by 2 bases and the J gene end by 9 bases; junction bases not matched to a gene: 21. Germline V gene sequence: CDR1 GTSNPN, CDR2 SVGIG (reference sequence). The CDR3 extends over 19 amino acids. Full variable domain (rest looked up from reference TRBV30 and TRBJ2-2): SQTIHQWPATLVQPVGSPLSLECTVEGTSNPNLYWYRQAAGRGLQLLFYSVGIGQISSEVPQNLSASRPQDRQFILSSKKLLLSDSGFYLCAWSPLRGLAVRFSRELFFGEGSRLTVL.

The V gene is TRBV6-5, the J gene TRBJ2-3; D may correspond to TRBD1 or TRBD2 (6 bases each). CDR3 length: 12 residues. The V and J ends lost 8 bases and 9 bases respectively, with 15 bases between them. Germline CDR1 is MNHEY and CDR2 is SVGAGI. The CDR3 here is CASYIGGGTQYF. The CDR3 DNA follows: TGTGCCAGCTACATCGGAGGGGGGACGCAGTATTTT.

V usage is TRBV3-1 (or the pseudogene TRBV3-2) and J usage is TRBJ1-2, with D tentatively TRBD1 (5 bases). V was cut by 7 bases and J by 5 bases, with 11 bases left in between. CDR1 is LGHDT, CDR2 YNNKEL, per germline (reference sequence). CDR3 length equals 12 residues. CDR3 nucleotides: TGTGCCAGCACCTCGGACATGTATGGCTACACCTTC. It encodes CASTSDMYGYTF.

This clone has just one count. The V gene is TRBV28, the J gene TRBJ2-1, with no clear D. V gave up 6 bases and J gave up 7 bases, with 10 bases separating them. CDR1 is MDHEN, CDR2 SYDVKM, per germline. This CDR3 region has 12 residues. CDR3: CASSYVGNEQFF. The CDR3 coding sequence is TGTGCCAGCAGCTACGTAGGGAATGAGCAGTTCTTC.

This chain joins TRBV5-4 and TRBJ1-3; 8 nucleotides line up with TRBD1. J was trimmed by 4 bases and V by 1 base; bases with no gene match: 7. The CDR3 runs to 16 residues. Germline V gene sequence: CDR1 SGHNT, CDR2 YYREEE (reference sequence). CDR3 coding DNA: TGTGCCAGCAGCTTGCAGGGGGCAGGTTACGGAAACACCATATATTTT. Translation: CASSLQGAGYGNTIYF.